Below, 20 T cell receptor beta chains from the same sample are listed, as sequenced in a study of shared clonotypes between healthy human individuals. Clones were read by immunoSEQ multiplex PCR, and TCRdb kept only the in-frame ones, dropping some. The sample contains some 2.1 million clones, about 95% of which appear only once. Terminally differentiated effector memory CD45RA+ cells were left out of the naive CD8 fraction, which was CD45RO-negative and positively selected for CCR7. Sequenced sample: naive CD8+ T cells sorted from blood. The receptors originated from a man younger than 35 in good health.

About this clone: A read error is possible here, since a much larger clone lies one base away. The chain uses TRBV30 and TRBJ1-2, with D possibly being TRBD1 (5 bases). Germline V gene data show CDR1 as GTSNPN and CDR2 as SVGIG (reference sequence). The CDR3 totals 11 residues. The CDR3: CAWGQGYVYTF. CDR3 DNA: TGTGCCTGGGGGCAGGGCTATGTCTACACCTTC.

The chain recombines TRBV7-2 with TRBJ2-7; the D gene is possibly TRBD1 (6 bases). There are 15 residues in the CDR3. V lost 1 base and J lost 2, with 12 bases in between. Germline V CDR1 and CDR2: SGHTA, FQGNSA. The CDR3 reads CASSLGYRAPYEQYF. CDR3 nucleotides: TGTGCCAGCAGCTTAGGGTACAGGGCCCCCTACGAGCAGTACTTC.

The CDR3 sequence is CASSRGTAGSNTGELFF. Here the CDR3 DNA reads TGTGCCAGCAGTCGGGGGACCGCGGGGTCGAACACCGGGGAGCTGTTTTTT. The chain has TRBV27 and TRBJ2-2, with a possible D match to TRBD2 (6 bases). This CDR3 contains 17 residues. V lost 5 bases to trimming and J lost 0 bases, with 16 bases between them. The germline CDR1 and CDR2 sequences are MNHEY and SMNVEV (reference sequence).

V is TRBV7-9 and J is TRBJ2-3, with 7 positions matching TRBD2. This CDR3 has 14 amino acids. V gave up 2 bases and J gave up 4 bases; unmatched junction bases: 3. Germline CDR1 and CDR2: SEHNR and FQNEAQ (reference sequence). DNA for the CDR3: TGTGCCAGCAGCTTACCGACTAGCCCAGATACGCAGTATTTT. This codes for CASSLPTSPDTQYF.

The chain is built from TRBV5-4 and TRBJ2-2; no definite D call. Germline V gene data show CDR1 as SGHNT and CDR2 as YYREEE (reference sequence). The CDR3 covers 15 residues. Trimming pared 0 bases from V and 1 base from J, leaving 7 bases between. The chain's CDR3 is CASSLEIGNTGELFF. CDR3 nucleotide sequence: TGTGCCAGCAGCTTGGAGATCGGGAACACCGGGGAGCTGTTTTTT.

The chain has TRBV4-1 and TRBJ2-3; no clear D. V was cut by 1 base and J by 4 bases, with 9 bases left in between. From germline, CDR1 is MGHRA and CDR2 YSYEKL. This CDR3 contains 14 residues. The CDR3, as DNA: TGCGCCAGCAGCCAAGTCCGAGCCGCAGATACGCAGTATTTT. This sequence encodes CASSQVRAADTQYF.

About this clone: A read error may account for a junction end that differs from germline. The V call is TRBV6-4, the J call TRBJ2-7; 7 nucleotides agree with TRBD1. From germline, CDR1 is MRHNA and CDR2 SNTAGT. The CDR3 has 15 residues. The CDR3 DNA reads as TGTGCCAGCAGCGACTCGTTCCGGGACAGTTACGAGCAGTACTTC. Encoded protein: CASSDSFRDSYEQYF.

The chain carries TRBV11-2 and TRBJ1-2; unclear D gene. Per germline, CDR1 SGHAT and CDR2 FQNNGV. The CDR3 has 14 amino acids. V shed 2 bases and J shed 4 bases, with 11 bases lying between them. This CDR3 reads CASSLTAAGYGYTF. The CDR3 DNA reads as TGTGCCAGCAGCTTAACGGCTGCTGGCTATGGCTACACCTTC.

The J gene is TRBJ1-1, the V gene TRBV7-2, with D hard to call. The V gene's germline CDR1 is SGHTA and CDR2 FQGNSA. The V end was cut by 7 bases, the J end by 4 bases, with 7 bases between. This CDR3 comprises 11 residues. CDR3 amino acids: CASTHGTEAFF. The CDR3 DNA sequence: TGTGCCAGCACCCATGGCACTGAAGCTTTCTTT.

The chain combines TRBV6-5 with TRBJ1-1; D is uncertain. This CDR3 has 15 amino acids. The germline gives CDR1 MNHEY, CDR2 SVGAGI. Trimming pared 7 bases from V and 1 base from J, leaving 16 bases between. As DNA, the CDR3 is TGTGCCAGCACCCTCGGCACTCCTCCGAACACTGAAGCTTTCTTT. This codes for CASTLGTPPNTEAFF.

The V and J genes are TRBV7-9 and TRBJ2-3, with TRBD1 as a possible D gene (7 bases). The ends were cut back, 10 bases at V and 2 bases at J, with 13 bases in the middle. Germline V gives CDR1 SEHNR, CDR2 FQNEAQ (reference sequence). The CDR3 totals 13 residues. CDR3 residues: CATAGQNTDTQYF. CDR3 bases: TGTGCCACCGCGGGACAGAACACAGATACGCAGTATTTT.

The V call is TRBV19, the J call TRBJ1-1; 7 bases agree with TRBD1. The CDR3 consists of 13 residues. V lost 8 bases and J lost 6; bases outside the gene matches: 9. CDR1 and CDR2 (germline): LNHDA, SQIVND (reference sequence). For the CDR3, the DNA is TGTGCCAGTGGAATGTTAGGGGGCTCTGAAGCTTTCTTT. As protein: CASGMLGGSEAFF. Full variable domain (outside the CDR3, taken from reference TRBV19 and TRBJ1-1): DGGITQSPKYLFRKEGQNVTLSCEQNLNHDAMYWYRQDPGQGLRLIYYSQIVNDFQKGDIAEGYSVSREKKESFPLTVTSAQKNPTAFYLCASGMLGGSEAFFGQGTRLTVV.

The rearrangement links TRBV9 to TRBJ2-2; D remains ambiguous. This CDR3 spans 14 amino acids. The germline V gene encodes CDR1 SGDLS and CDR2 YYNGEE. Trimming removed 5 bases at V and 3 bases at J, with 11 bases between. CDR3 DNA sequence: TGTGCCAGCAGGTCCTCAGAGTACACCGGGGAGCTGTTTTTT. It codes for CASRSSEYTGELFF.

This clone was seen a few times. The chain recombines TRBV11-2 with TRBJ2-5; D perhaps matches TRBD1 (6 bases). This CDR3 contains 13 residues. Germline CDR1 SGHAT, CDR2 FQNNGV. Trimming removed 5 bases from V and 1 base from J, with 8 bases in between. CDR3 protein: CASSRTVQETQYF. CDR3 sequence (DNA): TGTGCCAGCAGCCGGACAGTCCAAGAGACCCAGTACTTC.

The chain joins TRBV6-1 to TRBJ2-3, with 8 bases that match TRBD2. V lost 3 bases to trimming and J lost 5 bases; unmatched junction nucleotides: 7. CDR1 MNHNS and CDR2 SASEGT come from the germline V gene. This CDR3 contains 15 residues. The DNA for the CDR3 is TGTGCCAGCAGTGACACTGCGGGGGGCATAGATACGCAGTATTTT. It translates to CASSDTAGGIDTQYF.

V is TRBV2 and J is TRBJ2-7, with 7 positions matching TRBD1. Per the germline V gene, CDR1 is SNHLY and CDR2 is FYNNEI. The V segment lost 7 bases and the J segment 6 bases; nucleotides outside the gene matches: 9. This CDR3 is built from 13 residues. CDR3 protein: CASTYMTGPEQYF. The CDR3 region has the DNA TGTGCCAGCACCTACATGACAGGGCCCGAGCAGTACTTC.

The chain couples TRBV15 to TRBJ2-5, with 11 bases fitting TRBD2. CDR3 size: 16 residues. Germline V lookup: CDR1 LNHNV, CDR2 YYDKDF (reference sequence). The junction had 13 bases not matched to a gene; V was cut back by 5 bases and J by 8 bases. The DNA of the CDR3 is TGTGCCACCAGCGGCGAAGGGACTAGCGGCATTGGAACCCAGTACTTC. This codes for CATSGEGTSGIGTQYF.

The V call is TRBV9, the J call TRBJ1-2; unclear D gene. Trimming took 0 bases from V and 3 from J, leaving 15 bases between them. Germline CDR1 reads SGDLS; CDR2 reads YYNGEE. The CDR3 totals 16 residues. DNA for the CDR3: TGTGCCAGCAGCGTAGCTAGACAAAATGACCACTATGGCTACACCTTC. The encoded protein is CASSVARQNDHYGYTF.

The genes are TRBV30 and TRBJ1-2; unclear D gene. Germline lookup yields CDR1 GTSNPN and CDR2 SVGIG (reference sequence). The CDR3 has 16 amino acids. V gave up 3 bases and J gave up 1 base, with 18 bases separating them. CDR3: CAWRDGGLVGNYGYTF. The CDR3, as DNA: TGTGCCTGGAGGGACGGAGGACTTGTCGGTAACTATGGCTACACCTTC.

The chain couples TRBV11-2 to TRBJ2-7, with D uncertain. The CDR3 runs 12 residues. Trimming shortened V by 3 bases and J by 2 bases, and 5 bases separated the two germline ends. The V gene's germline CDR1 is SGHAT and CDR2 FQNNGV. This CDR3 is CASSFNPYEQYF. CDR3 sequence (DNA): TGTGCCAGCAGCTTTAATCCCTACGAGCAGTACTTC. Looking up the rest from reference TRBV11-2 and TRBJ2-7 gives the full variable domain: EAGVAQSPRYKIIEKRQSVAFWCNPISGHATLYWYQQILGQGPKLLIQFQNNGVVDDSQLPKDRFSAERLKGVDSTLKIQPAKLEDSAVYLCASSFNPYEQYFGPGTRLTVT.